This T cell receptor (beta chain) was profiled in a study of naive and memory T cell subsets. Study conclusions and caveats: Expression changes during T cell differentiation may affect RNA-based TCR counts.

The beta constant-region primer was an equimolar mix of two oligonucleotides covering TRBC1 and TRBC2. TCRdb redid the calling of the UMI-ligation and nested PCR reads with MiXCR, one entry per CDR3 protein. The sample includes some 21,000 distinct CDR3 sequences, approximately 10% of them seen just once. J gave up 6 bases and V 3 bases, and 4 bases lay outside the gene matches. Germline V CDR1 and CDR2: SGHDN, FVKESK. The CDR3 has 14 amino acids. A note on this clonotype: Its antigen remains unknown.

The TCR comes from a human donor in good health. What was sequenced was central memory CD8+ T cells from blood. V gene TRBV14 combines with J gene TRBJ2-2; 7 bases align to TRBD1. The CDR3 loop reads CASSQLTGPGELFF. The CDR3 nucleotides are TGTGCCAGCAGCCAGTTGACAGGGCCCGGGGAGCTGTTTTTT.